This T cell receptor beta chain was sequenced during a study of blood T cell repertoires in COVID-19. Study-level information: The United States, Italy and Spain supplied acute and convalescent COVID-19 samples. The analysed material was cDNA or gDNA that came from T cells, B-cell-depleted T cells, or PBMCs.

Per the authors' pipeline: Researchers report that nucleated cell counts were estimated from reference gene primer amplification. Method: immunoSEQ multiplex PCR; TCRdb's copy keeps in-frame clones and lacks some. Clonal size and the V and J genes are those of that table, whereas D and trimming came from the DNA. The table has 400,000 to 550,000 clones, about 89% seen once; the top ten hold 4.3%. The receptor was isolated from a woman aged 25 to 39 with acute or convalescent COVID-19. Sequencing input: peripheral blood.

The CDR3 loop reads CASSPLAEGGGEQYF. In nucleotides, the CDR3 is TGTGCCAGCAGCCCCCTGGCGGAGGGAGGGGGCGAGCAGTACTTC. J is TRBJ2-7 and V is TRBV25-1; D might be TRBD2 (7 bases). From germline, CDR1 is MGHDK and CDR2 SYGVNS. The CDR3 sequence is 15 residues long. The V end lost 6 bases, the J end lost 6 bases, and 21 bases lay between the germline ends.